The source of this T cell receptor (beta chain) is a study of blood T cell repertoires in COVID-19. Background on the study: Samples taken during acute and convalescent COVID-19 were collected in the United States, Italy and Spain.

J lost 5 bases, V lost 0 bases, and 4 bases had no gene match. The CDR3 totals 15 residues. The germline V gene has CDR1 SGHTA and CDR2 FQGNSA. TCRdb's table, derived via immunoSEQ multiplex PCR, lists solely in-frame clones and lacks some. The sample records fewer than 400,000 clones, around 86% being singletons. The specimen sequenced was peripheral blood. The chain uses TRBV7-2 and TRBJ1-2; 9 nucleotides match TRBD1. This sequence was found in a human donor in a cohort sampled during active COVID-19. This chain's CDR3 is CASSLAQGARYGYTF. CDR3 in DNA: TGTGCCAGCAGCTTAGCACAGGGGGCGCGATATGGCTACACCTTC.